The sequence of this TCR beta chain was determined in a study of shared clonotypes between healthy human individuals. This clone showed up just once. Selected positively for CCR7 and CD45RO-negative, naive CD8 cells excluded terminally differentiated effector memory CD45RA+ cells. There are 12 residues in the CDR3. Germline V gene data show CDR1 as SGHNT and CDR2 as YYREEE (reference sequence). The V segment lost 2 bases and the J segment 9 bases; nucleotides outside the gene matches: 2. Some clones are missing from TCRdb's copy, which holds only in-frame ones; the method was immunoSEQ multiplex PCR. The table lists roughly 2,000,000 clones, about 95% of them singletons, with around 1.2% in the top ten.

The chain carries TRBV5-4 and TRBJ2-1; 7 bases line up with TRBD2. Sequencing input: naive CD8+ T cells sorted from blood. The receptor's source is a man aged 18 to 30 in good health. The CDR3 sequence: CASSLSGGEQFF. CDR3 DNA sequence: TGTGCCAGCAGCTTATCGGGGGGTGAGCAGTTCTTC.